This T cell receptor beta chain was sequenced in a study of T cell responses to AZD1222 COVID-19 vaccine listed by TCRdb under 2021. With respect to the entire study: AZD1222 recipients given second doses at about 4 weeks or at about 12 weeks were pooled, since spike-specific TCR depth and breadth were not found to differ between the two schedules. A total of under 250 trial participants underwent TCR sequencing, of whom more than 200 had received two doses of AZD1222 and 26 had received two doses of the MenACWY control vaccine. Enrollment into the trials was organized by age into subgroups of 18-55, 56-69 and 70-plus years, and those subgroups contained about 150, 27 and 61 TCR-sequenced participants, respectively.

The V end loses 0 bases and the J end loses 4 bases, and a stretch of 11 bases separates them. CDR1 is given as SGDLS and CDR2 as YYNGEE, both from the germline V gene. CDR3 length: 15 amino acids, cysteine to phenylalanine. Of all the DNA, just the CDR3 is kept, 45 bases in frame from base 1. What the study reported, not specific to this receptor: After two AZD1222 doses, spike-specific TCR breadth and depth were significantly higher than at day 0 and than in MenACWY recipients. Conclusions about previously exposed vaccinees are limited, since just 6 or 7 AZD1222 recipients were seropositive for SARS-CoV-2 at baseline. Vaccine-associated CD4 TCRs spanned the whole spike protein, with dominant responses in regions 160-218 and 743-854. Participants were mostly white British and included more females than males, and it was suggested by the authors that clonal diversity may have been underestimated. The 56-69-year group was small, and its depth increase did not reach significance, likely because of low power. Reportedly, close to half of the unique spike-specific TCRs recognized epitopes lying outside the regions that are mutated in the B.1.351 and B.1.1.7 variants. No day 14 peak-response samples were available, so repertoires were characterized only after the peak T cell response.

The CDR3 regions of human TCRbeta chains were analyzed by immunosequencing. In the original analysis: TCRs in the repertoires were compared against a reference library of SARS-CoV-2-specific TCRs that had been generated with the MIRA antigen-specificity platform. Breadth meant the fraction of unique TCRs that were SARS-CoV-2-associated, whereas depth meant the fraction of total T cells that were SARS-CoV-2-associated. Using the MIRA data, each spike-specific TCR was assigned both to the spike region to which the TCR was reactive and to a CD4 or CD8 class. Log10-transformed breadth and depth values were compared by one-way ANOVA with Sidak's multiple comparisons tests. The table comes from immuneACCESS by way of TCRdb, which keeps in-frame sequences with V and J called. Part of the clones is missing from these tables; in studies checked, under half for an unresolved V gene and the rest for unknown reasons. D and trimming come from the DNA, and the V and J calls and clone size come from that table. Present in this sample are 200,000 or so clones, around 93% of which were seen just once. Jointly, the top ten make up roughly 8.4% of the sample.

This specimen's time point label, interpreted: baseline before first vaccination. Vaccinee samples were obtained from the UK trials COV001 and COV002, which included a single-blind randomized controlled phase 2/3 trial of AZD1222 (ChAdOx1 nCoV-19) in healthy adults. For TCRbeta chain sequencing, PBMC samples from trial participants were taken at day 0 and at day 28 after the second dose. Concerning this clone: The antigen it binds to is not known. No base quality information exists; no much larger clone differs at one position.

The receptor comes from an adult in good health. In this chain, TRBV9 is recombined with TRBJ2-1; the D region may be TRBD1 or TRBD2, each matching 6 bases equally. Specimen: peripheral blood, collected on day 0 of AZD1222 vaccination. The bases read TGTGCCAGCAGCGTAGTAGGAGGGGGGTACAATGAGCAGTTCTTC. Its protein is CASSVVGGGYNEQFF.